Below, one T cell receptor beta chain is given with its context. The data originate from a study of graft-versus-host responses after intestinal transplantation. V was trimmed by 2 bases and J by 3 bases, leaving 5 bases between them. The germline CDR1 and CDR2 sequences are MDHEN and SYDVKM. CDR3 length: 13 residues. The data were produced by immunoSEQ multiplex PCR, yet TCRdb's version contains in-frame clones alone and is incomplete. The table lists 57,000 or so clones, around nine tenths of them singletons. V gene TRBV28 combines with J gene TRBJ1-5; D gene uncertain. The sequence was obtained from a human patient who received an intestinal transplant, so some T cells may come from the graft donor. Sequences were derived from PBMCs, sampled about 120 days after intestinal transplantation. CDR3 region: CASSLAVNQPQHF. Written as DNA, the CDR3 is TGTGCCAGCAGTTTAGCGGTCAATCAGCCCCAGCATTTT.